This T cell receptor (beta chain) was captured in a study of neoadjuvant anti-PD-1 for oral cavity cancer. CDR1 and CDR2 from the germline V gene are SGHAT and FQNNGV. This CDR3 is 15 amino acids long. J was trimmed by 1 base and V by 6 bases; bases with no gene match: 7. TCRdb keeps only in-frame clones here, not all; method: immunoSEQ multiplex PCR. The sample includes over 13,000 clones, around 75% of them seen just once. Time point specified: after neoadjuvant nivolumab, at surgical resection. Sequenced here: PBMCs, sampled after nivolumab (anti-PD-1) treatment. This sequence joins TRBV11-2 and TRBJ1-1, with 8 bases that match TRBD1. The source is a person aged 40 to 85 with oral cavity squamous cell carcinoma. The CDR3 bases are TGTGCCAGCAGGTTGAGACAGGGGACGAACACTGAAGCTTTCTTT. Protein sequence: CASRLRQGTNTEAFF.